This T cell receptor beta chain is from a study of memory CD8 T cells in hepatitis C reinfection. At the level of the study: After reinfection, a couple of primary-infection resolvers became chronically infected. Pre-reinfection sampling occurred 55 to 20 weeks ahead of detected reinfection.

Documented time point: pre-reinfection, 55 to 20 weeks before reinfection detection. TCR sequencing was done directly ex vivo on sorted cells, without expansion in vitro. This clone was seen more than once but under ten times. V was clipped by 3 bases and J by 1 base, with 14 bases between them. This CDR3 spans 16 amino acids. The germline gives CDR1 SGHRS, CDR2 YFSETQ. Sequenced by immunoSEQ multiplex PCR; TCRdb stores in-frame clones only, minus some. The sample lists over 45,000 clones, around 92% occurring once. Sequenced input: naive CD8+ T cells sorted from blood. The sequence came from a young man with hepatitis C virus infection. This chain links TRBV5-1 with TRBJ2-1; D unclear. The CDR3 DNA sequence: TGCGCCAGCAGCTCAGAATTCGTCGGGTCCTACAATGAGCAGTTCTTC. Encoded protein: CASSSEFVGSYNEQFF.